This T cell receptor (beta chain) comes out of a study of CD4 T cells in relation to SARS-CoV-2 and coronaviruses. The study, taken as a whole, reports: Around 60% of donors had memory CD4+ clonotypes crossrecognizing SARS-CoV-2 and common cold coronavirus spike.

The protocol was immunoSEQ multiplex PCR, while the TCRdb copy is restricted to in-frame clones and leaves out a portion. The sample carries about 18,000 clones, about 72% recorded once. The CDR3 consists of 14 residues. CDR1 is MDHEN and CDR2 is SYDVKM in the germline V gene. Trimming took off 6 bases at V and 1 base at J, with 10 bases between the two ends. Before the COVID-19 pandemic, during about 2011-2019, CD4+ T cells were taken from unexposed donors. CD4+ T cells were isolated from the cells after more than nine days of culture. As to this clone: The antigen remains unidentified.

The V and J genes are TRBV28 and TRBJ2-1; D is perhaps TRBD1 (6 bases). Sequencing input: CD4+ T cells from PBMCs, cultured in vitro. This clonotype was sampled from a human donor in good health. CDR3 residues: CASSPGHSYNEQFF. The CDR3, as DNA: TGTGCCAGCAGCCCGGGACATTCCTACAATGAGCAGTTCTTC.